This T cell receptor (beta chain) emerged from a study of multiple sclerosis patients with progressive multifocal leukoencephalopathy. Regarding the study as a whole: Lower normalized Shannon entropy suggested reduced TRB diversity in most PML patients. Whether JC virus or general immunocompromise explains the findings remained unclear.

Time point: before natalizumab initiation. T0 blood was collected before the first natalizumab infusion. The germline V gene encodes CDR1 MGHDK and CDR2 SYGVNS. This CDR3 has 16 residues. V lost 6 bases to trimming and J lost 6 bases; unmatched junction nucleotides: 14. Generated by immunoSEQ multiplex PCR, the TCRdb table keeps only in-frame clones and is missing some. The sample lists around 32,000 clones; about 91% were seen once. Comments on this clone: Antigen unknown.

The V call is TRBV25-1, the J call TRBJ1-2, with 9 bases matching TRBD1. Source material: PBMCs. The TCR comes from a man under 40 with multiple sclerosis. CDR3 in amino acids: CASSGARDREKNGYTF. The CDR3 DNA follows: TGTGCCAGCAGCGGTGCTAGGGACAGGGAGAAGAATGGCTACACCTTC.